This T cell receptor beta chain derives from a study of hypomethylating agent response in myelodysplastic syndrome. Repertoires were generated with immunoSEQ multiplex PCR, while TCRdb's copy carries only in-frame clones and drops some. Counted here are about 5,000 clones, less than 90% occurring once; the ten biggest clones make up under 25%. Germline values: CDR1 SNHLY, CDR2 FYNNEI. CDR3 length: 13 amino acids. The V gene end was trimmed by 2 bases and the J gene end by 11 bases; junction bases not matched to a gene: 7. This clone was counted a few times. The source of this sequence is a human donor with myelodysplastic syndrome. The V gene is TRBV2, the J gene TRBJ2-3, with 7 bases matching TRBD2. Here the sequenced sample was bone marrow, taken before or after starting hypomethylating agent treatment for myelodysplastic syndrome (not recorded which). The CDR3, as DNA: TGTGCCAGCAGTGAATTTCCAGCGGGAAAGCAGTATTTT. Translated: CASSEFPAGKQYF. Filled out from reference TRBV2 and TRBJ2-3, the complete variable domain reads EPEVTQTPSHQVTQMGQEVILRCVPISNHLYFYWYRQILGQKVEFLVSFYNNEISEKSEIFDDQFSVERPDGSNFTLKIRSTKLEDSAMYFCASSEFPAGKQYFGPGTRLTVL.